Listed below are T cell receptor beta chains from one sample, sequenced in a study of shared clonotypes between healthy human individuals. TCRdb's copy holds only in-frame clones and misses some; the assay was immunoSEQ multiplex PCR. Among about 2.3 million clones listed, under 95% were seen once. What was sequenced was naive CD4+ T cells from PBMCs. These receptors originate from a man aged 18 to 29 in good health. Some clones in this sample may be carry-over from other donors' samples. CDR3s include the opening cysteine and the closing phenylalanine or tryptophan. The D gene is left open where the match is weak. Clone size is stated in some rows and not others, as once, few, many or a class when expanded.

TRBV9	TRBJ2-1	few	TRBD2	TGTGCCAGCAGCGGCTCGGGGGGGACTAGCGTGGTTGTTGAGCAGTTCTTC	CASSGSGGTSVVVEQFF
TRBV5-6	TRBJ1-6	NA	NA	TGTGCCAGCAGCTTGGGGGCAGAAACTAATTCACCCCTCCACTTT	CASSLGAETNSPLHF
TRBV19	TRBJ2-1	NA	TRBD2	TGTGCCAGTAGTATAGGGGGAGGGTCCTACAATGAGCAGTTCTTC	CASSIGGGSYNEQFF
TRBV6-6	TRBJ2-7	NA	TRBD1	TGTGCCAGCAGTTTGGGACAGGGGCCCTACGAGCAGTACTTC	CASSLGQGPYEQYF
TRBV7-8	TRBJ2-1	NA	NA	TGTGCCAGCAGCTTAGGGGGAAGCAGGGAGCAGTTCTTC	CASSLGGSREQFF
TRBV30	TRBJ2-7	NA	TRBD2	TGTGCCTGGACTAGCGGTGGTCGCGAGCAGTACTTC	CAWTSGGREQYF
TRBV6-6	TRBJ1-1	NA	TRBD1	TGTGCCAGCAGAACCGACCCAGGGGGGACTGAAGCTTTCTTT	CASRTDPGGTEAFF
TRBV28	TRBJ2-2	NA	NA	TGTGCCAGCAGCCCGGCCGGGACTCCGAACACCGGGGAGCTGTTTTTT	CASSPAGTPNTGELFF
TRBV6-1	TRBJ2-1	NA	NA	TGTGCCAGCAGTGAACTCGGGGGGCTCAATGAGCAGTTCTTC	CASSELGGLNEQFF
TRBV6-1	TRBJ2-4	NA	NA	TGTGCGAGCGAGGTCGGAGGACCTTCCAACATTCAGTACTTC	CASEVGGPSNIQYF
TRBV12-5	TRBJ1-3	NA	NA	TGTGCTAGTGGTCCGGGGGACGGAGGCTCTGGAAACACCATATATTTT	CASGPGDGGSGNTIYF
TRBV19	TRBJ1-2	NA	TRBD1	TGTGCCAGTAGTACCGGACAGGGACGTGGCTACACCTTC	CASSTGQGRGYTF
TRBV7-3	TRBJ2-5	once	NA	TGTGCCAGCAGCTTAACCAGAACAGAGACCCAGTACTTC	CASSLTRTETQYF
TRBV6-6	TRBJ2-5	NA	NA	TGTGCCAGCAGGAGGGGGATGGGGGGAGAGACCCAGTACTTC	CASRRGMGGETQYF
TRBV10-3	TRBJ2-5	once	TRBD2	TGTGCCATCAGAAGTTCGACTAGCGAGGGAGAGACCCAGTACTTC	CAIRSSTSEGETQYF
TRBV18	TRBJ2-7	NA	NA	TGTGCCAGCTCACCGTCCAGAGACTACGAGCAGTACTTC	CASSPSRDYEQYF
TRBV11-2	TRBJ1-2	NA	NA	TGTGCCAGCAGCACCGCGGGGTATGGCTACACCTTC	CASSTAGYGYTF
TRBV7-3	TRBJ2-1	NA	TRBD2	TGTGCCAGCAGCCCCATTCGGACTAGCGGGAGGGCCAGGGGGAATGAGCAGTTCTTC	CASSPIRTSGRARGNEQFF
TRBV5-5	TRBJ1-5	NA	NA	TGTGCCAGCAGCTCATTTTTTCATGGGGGTAGCAATCAGCCCCAGCATTTT	CASSSFFHGGSNQPQHF
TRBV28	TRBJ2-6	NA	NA	TGTGCCAGCAGCCCAAAGGGGGGTTACTACTTAGGGGCCAACGTCCTGACTTTC	CASSPKGGYYLGANVLTF
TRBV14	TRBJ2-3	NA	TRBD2	TGTGCCAGCAGCCAGACTTTGACTAGCGATAGCACAGATACGCAGTATTTT	CASSQTLTSDSTDTQYF
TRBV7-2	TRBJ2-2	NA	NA	TGTGCCAGCAGCTTTGGAGGAGGCCCTACCGGGGAGCTGTTTTTT	CASSFGGGPTGELFF
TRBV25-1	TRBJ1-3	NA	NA	TGTGCCAGCAGTGATCCTCGGGGGAGCGGAAACACCATATATTTT	CASSDPRGSGNTIYF
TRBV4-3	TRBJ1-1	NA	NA	TGCGCCAGCAGCCAAGACTTAAGGCAGAACACTGAAGCTTTCTTT	CASSQDLRQNTEAFF
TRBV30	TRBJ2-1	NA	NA	TGTGCCAAGAGGGACGTCAGTTACTACAATGAGCAGTTCTTC	CAKRDVSYYNEQFF
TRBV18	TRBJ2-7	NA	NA	TGTGCCAGCCACCCAGCGCAGTCCTACGAGCAGTACTTC	CASHPAQSYEQYF